Following are 5 T cell receptor beta chains from one sample sequenced in a study of blood T cell repertoires in COVID-19. The method was immunoSEQ multiplex PCR; TCRdb's version includes in-frame clones alone and lacks a portion of them. The sample has 200,000 to 300,000 clones; around 89% are singletons. The specimen was peripheral blood. These receptors all stem from a woman in her thirties with COVID-19, enrolled during active disease.

This chain joins TRBV11-2 and TRBJ2-3; TRBD1 agrees at 11 bases. Germline CDR1 and CDR2: SGHAT and FQNNGV. With V trimmed by 5 bases and J by 0 bases, 10 bases remained unmatched. The CDR3 contains 18 residues. The CDR3 DNA follows: TGTGCCAGCAGCAAGGGACAGGGGGAATTGTTGAGCACAGATACGCAGTATTTT. Protein sequence: CASSKGQGELLSTDTQYF.

The table lists this clone with a count of one. V gene TRBV2 combines with J gene TRBJ2-3, with 8 positions matching TRBD2. V lost 8 bases to trimming and J lost 5 bases; unmatched junction nucleotides: 9. CDR3 length: 14 amino acids. From germline, CDR1 is SNHLY and CDR2 FYNNEI. The CDR3, as DNA: TGTGCCAGCCCTGCGGGGGGCGGCGGAGATACGCAGTATTTT. Amino acids: CASPAGGGGDTQYF.

V and J are TRBV28 and TRBJ1-1; TRBD1 matches at 10 bases. This CDR3 is built from 15 residues. V shed 5 bases and J 5 bases; nucleotides not matched to a gene: 8. Per the germline V gene, CDR1 is MDHEN and CDR2 is SYDVKM. The CDR3 DNA is TGTGCCAGCAGTCGCCGACAGGGGGCGAGAACTGAAGCTTTCTTT. Protein sequence: CASSRRQGARTEAFF.

The gene calls are TRBV28 and TRBJ1-4; a weak D match, TRBD1 (5 bases). This CDR3 is 15 amino acids long. Germline V lookup: CDR1 MDHEN, CDR2 SYDVKM. The germline V and J ends were trimmed by 2 bases and 0 bases, with 7 bases remaining between them. The CDR3 region has the DNA TGTGCCAGCAGTTTAGGCAGGGCAACTAATGAAAAACTGTTTTTT. It translates to CASSLGRATNEKLFF.

The chain joins TRBV5-4 to TRBJ1-2, with a weak D call TRBD1 (6 bases). Per germline, CDR1 SGHNT and CDR2 YYREEE (reference sequence). Trimming took off 1 base at V and 8 bases at J, with 12 bases between the two ends. This CDR3 comprises 13 residues. CDR3 region: CASSLLPGEGYTF. In DNA, the CDR3 is TGTGCCAGCAGCTTGCTCCCAGGGGAGGGCTACACCTTC.